One and the same sample provided the 10 T cell receptor beta chains below, sequenced in a study of OX40 agonist ivuxolimab in advanced cancers. TCRdb's table, derived via immunoSEQ multiplex PCR, lists solely in-frame clones and lacks some. The sample records some 85,000 clones, about 90% being singletons. Sequenced material: CD4+ or CD8+ T cells sorted from blood, taken in a trial of the OX40 agonist ivuxolimab. These receptors came from an adult with an advanced solid tumor such as melanoma, head and neck, liver or kidney cancer.

The V gene is TRBV15, the J gene TRBJ2-7, with 7 bases matching TRBD2. The CDR3 consists of 16 residues. With V trimmed by 5 bases and J by 3 bases, 13 bases remained unmatched. Looked up from germline, CDR1 is LNHNV and CDR2 is YYDKDF (reference sequence). DNA of the CDR3: TGTGCCACCAGCCGGGGGGTACCCCCACAATACTACGAGCAGTACTTC. Translated: CATSRGVPPQYYEQYF.

J is TRBJ2-3 and V is TRBV9; D not resolved. Deletions cut 0 bases from V and 2 bases from J, with 10 bases between. The CDR3 totals 15 residues. Per germline, CDR1 SGDLS and CDR2 YYNGEE. The CDR3 bases are TGTGCCAGCAGCGTAGGACCAGCGTCCACAGATACGCAGTATTTT. It encodes CASSVGPASTDTQYF.

The chain recombines TRBV7-9 with TRBJ2-2, with D possibly being TRBD2 (6 bases). Germline V CDR1 and CDR2: SEHNR, FQNEAQ (reference sequence). This CDR3 spans 13 amino acids. Trimming removed 5 bases from V and 6 bases from J, with 10 bases in between. CDR3: CASSPSGAGELFF. The CDR3 region has the DNA TGTGCCAGCAGCCCATCGGGGGCCGGGGAGCTGTTTTTT. Full variable domain (outside the CDR3, taken from reference TRBV7-9 and TRBJ2-2): DTGVSQNPRHKITKRGQNVTFRCDPISEHNRLYWYRQTLGQGPEFLTYFQNEAQLEKSRLLSDRFSAERPKGSFSTLEIQRTEQGDSAMYLCASSPSGAGELFFGEGSRLTVL.

V is TRBV4-2 and J is TRBJ2-7; D is possibly TRBD2 (7 bases). The CDR3 totals 16 residues. Trimming stripped 1 base from V and 6 bases from J, with 19 bases between. Germline-derived CDR1 and CDR2 are LGHNA and YNFKEQ. In nucleotides, the CDR3 is TGTGCCAGCAGCCAAGGGGCGGTGGCGGGGGCGGGCGAGCAGTACTTC. It specifies CASSQGAVAGAGEQYF.

The chain combines TRBV21-1 with TRBJ1-2. TRBV21-1 is annotated as a pseudogene. The CDR3 totals 17 residues. The CDR3 loop reads CASSKKFGDRVNYGYTF. The CDR3 DNA reads TGTGCCAGCAGCAAAAAGTTTGGGGATAGGGTTAACTATGGCTACACCTTC.

The V and J genes are TRBV6-5 and TRBJ2-1, with TRBD2 identical over 7 bases. Germline trimming cut 6 bases from V and 4 bases from J; bases unmatched to any gene: 6. The CDR3 is 14 amino acids. The germline V gene encodes CDR1 MNHEY and CDR2 SVGAGI. The CDR3 DNA sequence: TGTGCCAGCAGCCCCGTGGGGGGGTACAATGAGCAGTTCTTC. Translating gives CASSPVGGYNEQFF.

The rearrangement links TRBV5-1 to TRBJ1-1, with 8 bases lining up with TRBD1. CDR3 size: 15 residues. Trimming removed 4 bases from V and 4 bases from J; junction bases left unmatched: 9. The germline V gene has CDR1 SGHRS and CDR2 YFSETQ. CDR3 sequence reads: CASSTRTGPVTEAFF. The CDR3, as DNA: TGCGCCAGCAGCACCCGGACAGGGCCTGTCACTGAAGCTTTCTTT.

The V and J genes are TRBV2 and TRBJ2-7, with a possible D match to TRBD1 (6 bases). The CDR3 has 13 amino acids. Per germline, CDR1 SNHLY and CDR2 FYNNEI. V lost 5 bases and J lost 7, with 15 bases in between. CDR3 DNA sequence: TGTGCCAGCAGTACGAACAGGGATGAGGAGCAGTACTTC. Translated, it gives CASSTNRDEEQYF. Full variable domain (remainder filled in from reference TRBV2 and TRBJ2-7): EPEVTQTPSHQVTQMGQEVILRCVPISNHLYFYWYRQILGQKVEFLVSFYNNEISEKSEIFDDQFSVERPDGSNFTLKIRSTKLEDSAMYFCASSTNRDEEQYFGPGTRLTVT.

The sample holds one count of this clone. The chain uses TRBV5-1 and TRBJ1-1; D gene unclear. CDR1 and CDR2 (germline): SGHRS, YFSETQ. The CDR3 length is 14 residues. With 3 bases removed from V and 2 bases from J, the gap between germline ends came to 11 bases. The CDR3 here is CASSSSGPNTEAFF. CDR3 DNA: TGCGCCAGCAGCTCCTCTGGTCCTAACACTGAAGCTTTCTTT.

This chain links TRBV28 with TRBJ1-1; 8 bases are a match to TRBD1. This CDR3 has 12 residues. Per the germline V gene, CDR1 is MDHEN and CDR2 is SYDVKM. The ends lost 6 bases at V and 11 bases at J; junction bases unmatched: 8. In DNA, the CDR3 is TGTGCCAGCAGACCCACAGGGGGGAAGGCTTTCTTT. Protein: CASRPTGGKAFF.